This TCR beta chain was identified in a study of Ad26.COV2.S vaccination and SARS-CoV-2 variants. Treatment here: roughly 19 received Ad26.COV2.S at low or high dose, single or two shots; about 5 received placebo; per-sample allocation not given. Day 63 after the first vaccine or placebo injection was the time point for sampling. The data were produced by immunoSEQ multiplex PCR, yet TCRdb's version contains in-frame clones alone and is incomplete. The top ten hold 1.5% to 2% of the sample, which has 350,000 to 450,000 clones, over 80% seen once. Sample: peripheral blood, taken in a trial of Ad26.COV2.S vaccine versus placebo. This TCR was sampled from a person aged 18-60 years who received the Ad26.COV2.S COVID-19 vaccine or a placebo.

CDR3: CASSSVLAPYEQYF. The CDR3 DNA is TGTGCCAGCAGTTCAGTCCTAGCCCCCTACGAGCAGTACTTC. This chain links TRBV28 with TRBJ2-7, with D tentatively TRBD2 (5 bases). Germline CDR1 and CDR2: MDHEN and SYDVKM. Trimming removed 4 bases from V and 2 bases from J, with 12 bases in between. The CDR3 totals 14 residues.